Below, 8 T cell receptor beta chains from the same sample are listed, as sequenced in a study of T-cell reconstitution after alpha-beta-depleted transplantation in children. During its preparation, the TCRbeta library received unique molecular identifiers. TCRdb recomputed calls from the PCR reads with MiXCR, one row per CDR3 protein. This table holds about 980,000 distinct CDR3 sequences, 25% to 30% found once. Specimen: PBMCs, mostly from graft donor cells, collected 360 days after TCRalphabeta/CD19-depleted stem cell transplant. The receptor source for this set is a boy under three years old who had a stem cell transplant for SCID, so the T cells may come from the graft donor.

The CDR3 is CSARDPPGIGTFF. In DNA, the CDR3 is TGCAGTGCTAGAGATCCCCCGGGGATAGGTACTTTCTTT. The chain links TRBV20-1 to TRBJ1-1; D is ambiguous. Germline V gives CDR1 DFQATT, CDR2 SNEGSKA (reference sequence). The ends were cut back, 0 bases at V and 12 bases at J, with 17 bases in the middle. CDR3 length: 13 amino acids.

V usage is TRBV29-1 and J usage is TRBJ1-2; perhaps TRBD1 as D (6 bases). The CDR3 spans 13 residues. CDR1 is SQVTM, CDR2 ANQGSEA, per germline. Trimming removed 2 bases from V and 8 bases from J, with 15 bases in between. CDR3 coding DNA: TGCAGCGTTGAAACTAACAGGGAGGGAGGCTACACCTTC. It codes for CSVETNREGGYTF. The variable domain in full, completed from reference TRBV29-1 and TRBJ1-2, reads SAVISQKPSRDICQRGTSLTIQCQVDSQVTMMFWYRQQPGQSLTLIATANQGSEATYESGFVIDKFPISRPNLTFSTLTVSNMSPEDSSIYLCSVETNREGGYTFGSGTRLTVV.

J is TRBJ2-7 and V is TRBV15; TRBD2 aligns across 7 bases. Germline V gene sequence: CDR1 LNHNV, CDR2 YYDKDF (reference sequence). This CDR3 contains 15 residues. Germline trimming cut 3 bases from V and 7 bases from J; bases unmatched to any gene: 12. CDR3 sequence (DNA): TGTGCCACCAGCAGGGAGCGGGGTCCTTTGGGGGAGCAGTACTTC. Its translation: CATSRERGPLGEQYF.

The rearrangement links TRBV7-9 to TRBJ2-2; D gene ambiguous. The CDR3 sequence is 13 residues long. Germline CDR1 SEHNR, CDR2 FQNEAQ (reference sequence). V was pared by 2 bases and J by 7 bases, with 8 bases between. CDR3 loop: CASSLTGIGELFF. The CDR3, as DNA: TGTGCCAGCAGCTTAACCGGTATCGGGGAGCTGTTTTTT.

In its sample, this clonotype was seen many times. This rearrangement joins TRBV10-3 to TRBJ2-1; 16 bases map to TRBD2. CDR1 and CDR2 from the germline V gene are ENHRY and SYGVKD. The CDR3 covers 15 residues. Trimming cost V 7 bases and J 8 bases; bases outside gene matches: 5. The CDR3 DNA is TGTGCCATCAAGGGGACTAGCGGGGGGGCCCATGAGCAGTTCTTC. Translating it yields CAIKGTSGGAHEQFF.

The rearrangement uses TRBV5-1 and TRBJ2-3, with 8 bases lining up with TRBD1. CDR1 and CDR2 (germline): SGHRS, YFSETQ. The CDR3 is 16 residues long. V dropped 1 base and J dropped 4; count of bases not matched to a gene: 8. In DNA, the CDR3 is TGCGCCAGCAGCTTGCAGGGGGCGCTGGACGCAGATACGCAGTATTTT. Translation gives CASSLQGALDADTQYF. The variable domain in full, completed from reference TRBV5-1 and TRBJ2-3, reads KAGVTQTPRYLIKTRGQQVTLSCSPISGHRSVSWYQQTPGQGLQFLFEYFSETQRNKGNFPGRFSGRQFSNSRSEMNVSTLELGDSALYLCASSLQGALDADTQYFGPGTRLTVL.

This clonotype appeared a few times. J is TRBJ2-3 and V is TRBV12-3 or TRBV12-4; 9 nucleotides line up with TRBD2. V lost 5 bases, J lost 6 bases, and 24 bases stayed unmatched. CDR3 length: 20 residues. In nucleotides, the CDR3 is TGTGCCAGCAGTCCATTTACGATGTCTTTAGAGGCGGGGGGGCCGGATACGCAGTATTTT. It encodes CASSPFTMSLEAGGPDTQYF.

The chain recombines TRBV4-3 with TRBJ1-1; D is unclear. V was cut by 0 bases and J by 3 bases, with 14 bases left in between. Germline V gene sequence: CDR1 LGHNA, CDR2 YSLEER. The CDR3 has 16 residues. Written as DNA, the CDR3 is TGCGCCAGCAGCCAAGATAACAGTCGAACGGACACTGAAGCTTTCTTT. Translating gives CASSQDNSRTDTEAFF.